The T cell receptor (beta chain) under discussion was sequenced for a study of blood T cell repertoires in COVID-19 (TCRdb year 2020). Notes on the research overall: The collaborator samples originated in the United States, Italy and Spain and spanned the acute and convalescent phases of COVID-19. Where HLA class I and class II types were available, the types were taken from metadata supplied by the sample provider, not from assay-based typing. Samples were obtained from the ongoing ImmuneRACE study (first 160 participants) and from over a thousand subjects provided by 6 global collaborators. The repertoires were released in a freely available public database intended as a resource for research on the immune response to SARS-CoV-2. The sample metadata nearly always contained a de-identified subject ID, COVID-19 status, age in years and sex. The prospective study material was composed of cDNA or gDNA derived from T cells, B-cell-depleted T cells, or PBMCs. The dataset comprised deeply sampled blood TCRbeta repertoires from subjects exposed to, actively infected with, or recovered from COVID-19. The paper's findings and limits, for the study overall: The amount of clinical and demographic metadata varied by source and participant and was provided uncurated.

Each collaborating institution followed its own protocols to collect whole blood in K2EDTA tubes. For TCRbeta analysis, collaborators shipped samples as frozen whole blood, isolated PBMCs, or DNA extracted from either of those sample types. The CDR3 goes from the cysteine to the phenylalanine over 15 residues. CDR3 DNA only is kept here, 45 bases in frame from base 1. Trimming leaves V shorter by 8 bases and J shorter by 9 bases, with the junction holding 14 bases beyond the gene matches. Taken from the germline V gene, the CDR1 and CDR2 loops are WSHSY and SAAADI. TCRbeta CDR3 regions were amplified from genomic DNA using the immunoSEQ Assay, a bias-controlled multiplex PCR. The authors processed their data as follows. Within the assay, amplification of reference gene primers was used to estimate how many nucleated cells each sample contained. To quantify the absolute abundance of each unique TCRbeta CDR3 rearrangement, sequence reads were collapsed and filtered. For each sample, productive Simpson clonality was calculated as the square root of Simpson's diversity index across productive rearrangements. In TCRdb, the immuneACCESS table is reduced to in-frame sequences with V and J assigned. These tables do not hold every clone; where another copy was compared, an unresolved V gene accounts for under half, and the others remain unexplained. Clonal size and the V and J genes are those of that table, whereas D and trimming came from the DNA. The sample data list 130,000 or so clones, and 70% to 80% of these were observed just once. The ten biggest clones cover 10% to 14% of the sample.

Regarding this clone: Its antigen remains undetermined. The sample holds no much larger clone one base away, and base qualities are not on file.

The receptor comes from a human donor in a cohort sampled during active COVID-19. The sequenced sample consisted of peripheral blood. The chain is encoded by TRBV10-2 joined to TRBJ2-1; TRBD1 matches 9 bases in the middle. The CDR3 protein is CASETDRGTSGEQFF. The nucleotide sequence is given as TGCGCCAGCGAAACCGACAGGGGGACTTCGGGTGAGCAGTTCTTC.